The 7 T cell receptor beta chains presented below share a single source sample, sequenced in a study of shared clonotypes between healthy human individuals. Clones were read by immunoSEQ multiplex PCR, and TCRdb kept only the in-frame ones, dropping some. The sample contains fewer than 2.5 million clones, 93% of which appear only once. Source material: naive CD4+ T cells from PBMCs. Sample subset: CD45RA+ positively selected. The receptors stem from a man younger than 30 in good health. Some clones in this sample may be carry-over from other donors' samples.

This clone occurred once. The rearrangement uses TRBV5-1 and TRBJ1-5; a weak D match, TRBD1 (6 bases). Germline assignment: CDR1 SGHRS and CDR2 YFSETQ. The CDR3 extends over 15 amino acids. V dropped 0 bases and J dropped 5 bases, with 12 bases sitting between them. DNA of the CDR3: TGCGCCAGCAGCTTGGCGGCGGGGGCTCATCAGCCCCAGCATTTT. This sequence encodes CASSLAAGAHQPQHF.

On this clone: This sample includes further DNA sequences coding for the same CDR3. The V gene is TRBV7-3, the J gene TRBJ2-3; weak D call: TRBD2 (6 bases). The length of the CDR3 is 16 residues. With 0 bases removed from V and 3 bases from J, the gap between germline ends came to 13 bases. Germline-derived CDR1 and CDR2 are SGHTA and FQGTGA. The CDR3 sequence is CASSLTGSGGTDTQYF. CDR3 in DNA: TGTGCCAGCAGCTTAACCGGAAGTGGGGGGACAGATACGCAGTATTTT. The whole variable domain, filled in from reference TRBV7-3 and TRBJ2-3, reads GAGVSQTPSNKVTEKGKYVELRCDPISGHTALYWYRQSLGQGPEFLIYFQGTGAADDSGLPNDRFFAVRPEGSVSTLKIQRTERGDSAVYLCASSLTGSGGTDTQYFGPGTRLTVL.

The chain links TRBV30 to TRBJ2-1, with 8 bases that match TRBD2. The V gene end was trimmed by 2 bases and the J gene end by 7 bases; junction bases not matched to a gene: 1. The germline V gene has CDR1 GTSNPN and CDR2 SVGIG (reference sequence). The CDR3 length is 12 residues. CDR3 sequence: CAWSPGGNEQFF. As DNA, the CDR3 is TGTGCCTGGAGTCCGGGGGGGAATGAGCAGTTCTTC.

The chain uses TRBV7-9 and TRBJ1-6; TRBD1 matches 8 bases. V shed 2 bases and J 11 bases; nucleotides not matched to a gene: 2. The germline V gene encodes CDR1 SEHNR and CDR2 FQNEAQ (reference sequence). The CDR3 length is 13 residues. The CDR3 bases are TGTGCCAGCAGCTTACGGACAGGGCCACCCCTCCACTTT. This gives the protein CASSLRTGPPLHF.

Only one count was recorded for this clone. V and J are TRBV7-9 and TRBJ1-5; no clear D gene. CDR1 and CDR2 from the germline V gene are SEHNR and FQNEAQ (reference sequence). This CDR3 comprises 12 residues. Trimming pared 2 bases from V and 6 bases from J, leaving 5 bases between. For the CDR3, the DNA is TGTGCCAGCAGCTTAAAAGGTCAGCCCCAGCATTTT. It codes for CASSLKGQPQHF.

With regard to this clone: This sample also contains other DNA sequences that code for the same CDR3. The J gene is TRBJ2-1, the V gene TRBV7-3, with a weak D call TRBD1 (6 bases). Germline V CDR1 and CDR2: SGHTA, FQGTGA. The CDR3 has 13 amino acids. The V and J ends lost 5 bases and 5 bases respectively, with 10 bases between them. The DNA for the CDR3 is TGTGCCAGCAGCCGAGGACAGAACAATGAGCAGTTCTTC. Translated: CASSRGQNNEQFF.

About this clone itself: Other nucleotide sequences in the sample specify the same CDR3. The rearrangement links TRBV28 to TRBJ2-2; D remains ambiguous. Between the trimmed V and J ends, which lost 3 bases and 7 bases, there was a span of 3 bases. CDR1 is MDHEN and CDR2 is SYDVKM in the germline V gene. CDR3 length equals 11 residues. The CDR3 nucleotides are TGTGCCAGCAGTTTCGGCGGGGAGCTGTTTTTT. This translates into CASSFGGELFF.